The rows below give T cell receptor beta chains drawn from one sample of a study of a mutant IDH1 vaccine in newly diagnosed glioma. This table comes from immunoSEQ multiplex PCR, and its TCRdb copy is limited to in-frame clones, with some not included. The sample holds about 20,000 clones, roughly 78% seen once. Antigens of these TCRs are unknown. The sample here was PBMCs, taken from a glioma patient whose treatment included an IDH1 peptide vaccine. The receptors here all came from a man aged 25 to 45 with glioma. Both conserved end residues are part of each CDR3.

J,V,CDR3
TRBJ2-7,TRBV4-1,CASSQDIAGALREQYF
TRBJ1-1,TRBV30,CAWSYGEYTEAFF
TRBJ1-4,TRBV18,CASSPTRDRTNEKLFF
TRBJ2-3,TRBV2,CANRLARDTQYF
TRBJ2-1,TRBV10-3,CAISGLAGANEQFF
TRBJ1-5,TRBV30,CAWSFGGKQPQHF
TRBJ2-3,TRBV7-9,CASSRPPMGDTQYF
TRBJ2-2,TRBV4-2,CASQGGTETYGELFF
TRBJ2-6,TRBV21-1,CASSKPGGGPSVYSGANVLTF
TRBJ1-2,TRBV19,CASSIALGRQAYGYTF
TRBJ1-5,TRBV7-7,CASSLGVNQPQHF
TRBJ2-5,TRBV7-9,CASSLGPSLAETQYF
TRBJ1-5,TRBV19,CASLRDSHYSNQPQHF
TRBJ2-7,TRBV5-4,CASSQGLAGNSYEQYF
TRBJ1-2,TRBV30,CAWKSPQGRGSNGYTF
TRBJ1-5,TRBV7-9,CASSYSGNSNQPQHF
TRBJ2-7,TRBV5-1,CASSEGLAGLSYEQYF
TRBJ2-1,TRBV5-4,CASSSRVSSYNEQFF
TRBJ1-2,TRBV18,CASSPGSFYGYTF
TRBJ1-1,TRBV7-8,CASSDRTDIAFF
TRBJ2-4,TRBV5-1,CASSLEQPRAKNIQYF
TRBJ2-2,TRBV19,CASTSSLNTGELFF
TRBJ2-1,TRBV10-3,CAISESVGAGGEQFF
TRBJ1-2,TRBV5-1,CASSFLDPSGYGYTF
TRBJ2-5,TRBV30,CAWSKAYSLEEETQYF
TRBJ2-3,TRBV6-1,CASSAPEGEDTQYF
TRBJ2-1,TRBV13,CASSGDSPLNEQFF
TRBJ1-2,TRBV28,CASSLTPGVGGYTF
TRBJ1-5,TRBV10-3,CAISVGDTGSAGNQPQHF
TRBJ2-3,TRBV5-1,CASSLEGRADTQYF
TRBJ1-2,TRBV6-1,CASNPLTGANYGYTF
TRBJ2-7,TRBV5-1,CASRLDPPGQGSYEQYF
TRBJ1-5,TRBV10-2,CASRPTGPNQPQHF
TRBJ2-1,TRBV5-4,CASSGPGVSSYNEQFF
TRBJ1-4,TRBV15,CATSRARTISEKLFF
TRBJ2-2,TRBV29-1,CSGSTGITGELFF
TRBJ1-3,TRBV10-1,CASSEWQLGGNTIYF
TRBJ2-7,TRBV12-5,CASARGVISYEQYF
TRBJ2-7,TRBV5-4,CASSAGVEQYF
TRBJ2-7,TRBV6-1,CASSTRDRASYEQYF
TRBJ1-1,TRBV27,CASSSRDRRTEAFF
TRBJ1-1,TRBV4-1,CASSPQQGITEAFF
TRBJ1-2,TRBV19,CASNQEGGSLYGYTF
TRBJ2-7,TRBV7-2,CASSPGPYSYEQYF
TRBJ2-7,TRBV5-1,CASSSLDPRHEQYF
TRBJ2-7,TRBV7-8,CASSRGTGTEQYF
TRBJ2-3,TRBV29-1,CSVEGASGRADTQYF
TRBJ2-1,TRBV6-6,CASSPSQYSYNEQFF
TRBJ2-5,TRBV15,CATSRVTTLETQYF
TRBJ2-7,TRBV6-1,CASSEVGTGIYEQYF
TRBJ2-7,TRBV4-1,CASSQRGYEQYF
TRBJ1-1,TRBV7-9,CASSYAGTGTYTEAFF
TRBJ1-1,TRBV6-5,CASSYSNRGSYTEAFF
TRBJ1-1,TRBV18,CASSPIETEAFF
TRBJ1-4,TRBV6-5,CASRPDRVTLEKLFF
TRBJ2-7,TRBV11-3,CASSFSGSVPYEQYF
TRBJ1-1,TRBV5-1,CASSLWPGNTEAFF